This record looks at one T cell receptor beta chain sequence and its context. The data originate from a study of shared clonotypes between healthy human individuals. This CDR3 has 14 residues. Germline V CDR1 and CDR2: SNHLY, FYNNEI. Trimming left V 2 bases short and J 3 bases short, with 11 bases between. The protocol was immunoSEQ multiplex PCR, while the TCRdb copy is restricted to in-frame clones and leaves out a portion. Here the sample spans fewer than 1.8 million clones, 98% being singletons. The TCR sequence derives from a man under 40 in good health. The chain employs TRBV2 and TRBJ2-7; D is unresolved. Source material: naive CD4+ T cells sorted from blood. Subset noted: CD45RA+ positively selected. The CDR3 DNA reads TGTGCCAGCAGTGAACATCCCAGAAGCTACGAGCAGTACTTC. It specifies CASSEHPRSYEQYF.